This entry features one T cell receptor (beta chain) sequence. Antigen specificity is unknown. Expressed TCRB transcripts were sequenced because the isolated RNA had all been reverse transcribed beforehand. Libraries were prepared by immunoSEQ multiplex PCR; TCRdb keeps only in-frame clonotypes and omits some of them. Of around 140,000 clones listed, around 8.8% were seen once; the top ten hold roughly 0.75%. Sampling consisted of one heparinised blood draw per donor, averaging about 116 mL. Sorting of CD4+ naive, central memory, regulatory and stem cell-like memory cells was performed via CD45RO/CCR7/CD25/CD127/CD95/CD27. Purity exceeding 95% was reached by all sorted populations. This entry is derived from a study of beta chain features in type 1 diabetes. Study-level points and caveats: All four CD4+ subsets of Type 1 diabetes patients contained TCRB CDR3s that were moderately but significantly shorter.

The sample taken for sequencing was central memory CD4+ T cells from blood. The source of this sequence is a man between 25 and 39 years old with type 1 diabetes.

The DNA for the CDR3 is TGTGCCATCTCTAGCGGGGGCTCCTACAATGAGCAGTTCTTC. This gives the protein CAISSGGSYNEQFF. This chain connects TRBV28 to TRBJ2-1; 10 bases are shared with TRBD2. V was pared by 10 bases and J by 0 bases, with 3 bases of the junction left unmatched. The CDR3 is 14 residues long. CDR1 and CDR2 from the germline V gene are MDHEN and SYDVKM.